These 10 T cell receptor beta chains were all obtained from the same sample, sequenced in a study of T cell responses to AZD1222 COVID-19 vaccine. Assay: immunoSEQ multiplex PCR; the TCRdb copy retains only in-frame clones and omits some. This table holds about 130,000 clones, around nine tenths found once. Source: peripheral blood, taken 28 days after the second AZD1222 dose. The receptors originated from an adult who received the AZD1222 COVID-19 vaccine.

The V call is TRBV19, the J call TRBJ1-5; D remains unclear. Germline CDR1 is LNHDA and CDR2 is SQIVND (reference sequence). The V and J ends lost 3 bases and 10 bases respectively, with 19 bases between them. The CDR3 extends over 15 amino acids. CDR3 loop: CASSIGPAQFRPQHF. DNA of the CDR3: TGTGCCAGTAGTATCGGGCCAGCTCAGTTTCGTCCCCAGCATTTT.

The CDR3 nucleotides are TGTGCCAGCAGCTTTAGGGGGCCGGAAAGGACAGATACGCAGTATTTT. Residues: CASSFRGPERTDTQYF. The V call is TRBV11-3, the J call TRBJ2-3; 7 nucleotides align to TRBD1. This CDR3 region has 16 residues. The V gene's germline CDR1 is SGHNT and CDR2 YENEEA. With 3 bases clipped from V and 3 bases from J, the junction kept 9 bases outside the gene matches.

The V gene is TRBV7-8, the J gene TRBJ1-1; possible D gene TRBD1, 6 bases. Germline V lookup: CDR1 SGHVS, CDR2 FQNEAQ. V shed 5 bases and J shed 0 bases, with 10 bases lying between them. This CDR3 is built from 14 residues. This CDR3 reads CASSPGAVNTEAFF. DNA of the CDR3: TGTGCCAGCAGCCCAGGGGCGGTGAACACTGAAGCTTTCTTT.

This rearrangement joins TRBV4-2 to TRBJ1-4; 8 bases are shared with TRBD1. The V gene's germline CDR1 is LGHNA and CDR2 YNFKEQ. Trimming cost V 5 bases and J 8 bases; bases outside gene matches: 10. CDR3 size: 15 residues. CDR3: CASSSGQGALEKLFF. The CDR3 DNA sequence: TGTGCCAGCAGCTCCGGACAGGGCGCGTTAGAAAAACTGTTTTTT.

The rearrangement links TRBV28 to TRBJ1-5; 7 bases fit TRBD1. The CDR3 runs to 15 residues. V shed 4 bases and J 6 bases; nucleotides not matched to a gene: 9. Germline assignment: CDR1 MDHEN and CDR2 SYDVKM. The CDR3 DNA is TGTGCCAGCAGTTCCTCTCGACAGGGCGGTCAGCCCCAGCATTTT. It translates to CASSSSRQGGQPQHF. The entire variable domain, with the rest obtained from reference TRBV28 and TRBJ1-5, is as follows: DVKVTQSSRYLVKRTGEKVFLECVQDMDHENMFWYRQDPGLGLRLIYFSYDVKMKEKGDIPEGYSVSREKKERFSLILESASTNQTSMYLCASSSSRQGGQPQHFGDGTRLSIL.

This clone has only a few counts. The chain carries TRBV5-5 and TRBJ2-1; D remains unclear. The CDR3 consists of 14 residues. Germline V gene lookup returns CDR1 SGHKS and CDR2 YYEKEE (reference sequence). V gave up 4 bases and J gave up 5 bases, with 13 bases separating them. CDR3 sequence: CASSPPGSHNEQFF. For the CDR3, the DNA is TGTGCCAGCAGCCCCCCCGGGTCCCACAATGAGCAGTTCTTC.

By sample share, this clone is medium-sized (0.01 to 0.1%). The CDR3 sequence: CASSRLSGSYNEQFF. DNA of the CDR3: TGTGCCAGCAGCCGCCTCAGCGGATCCTACAATGAGCAGTTCTTC. The J gene is TRBJ2-1, the V gene TRBV7-3; a possible D gene is TRBD2 (5 bases). Per the germline V gene, CDR1 is SGHTA and CDR2 is FQGTGA. Deletions cut 5 bases from V and 1 base from J, with 12 bases between. The CDR3 spans 15 residues.

The V and J genes are TRBV19 and TRBJ2-2; tentatively, D is TRBD2 (6 bases). V lost 4 bases to trimming and J lost 7 bases, with 16 bases between them. The CDR3 runs to 15 residues. Per germline, CDR1 LNHDA and CDR2 SQIVND (reference sequence). Here the CDR3 reads CASSRRETSYGELFF. As DNA, the CDR3 is TGTGCCAGTAGTAGAAGGGAGACTAGTTACGGGGAGCTGTTTTTT.

The gene calls are TRBV6-6 and TRBJ2-7, with 10 bases identical to TRBD1. This CDR3 is 17 amino acids long. The V gene's germline CDR1 is MNHNY and CDR2 SVGAGI (reference sequence). Trimming cost V 5 bases and J 5 bases; bases outside gene matches: 15. The DNA of the CDR3 is TGTGCCAGCAGTCCAAAGAGACCGGGACAGGGGTTCCACGAGCAGTACTTC. It translates to CASSPKRPGQGFHEQYF.

J is TRBJ2-5 and V is TRBV7-8, with 9 nucleotides matching TRBD2. Germline CDR1 and CDR2: SGHVS and FQNEAQ. The CDR3 runs to 12 residues. The V gene end was trimmed by 2 bases and the J gene end by 13 bases; junction bases not matched to a gene: 5. The CDR3 DNA is TGTGCCAGCAGCTTATTTAGCGGGGGTTCGTACTTC. Residues: CASSLFSGGSYF.